A single sample is the source of the 2 T cell receptor beta chains below, sequenced in a study of control samples from healthy donors and cancer patients. Generated by immunoSEQ multiplex PCR, the TCRdb table keeps only in-frame clones and is missing some. The repertoire holds under 150,000 clones, approximately 92% seen once, with around 1.1% in the top ten. Material: PBMCs. The receptors were sampled from a woman aged 50 to 60 with colorectal cancer.

CDR3 sequence reads: CASSLGAQGPYEQYF. CDR3 nucleotides: TGTGCCAGCAGCTTAGGAGCGCAGGGACCCTACGAGCAGTACTTC. The chain joins TRBV7-9 to TRBJ2-7; D possibly uses TRBD1 or TRBD2 (5 bases each). V lost 1 base to trimming and J lost 2 bases, with 12 bases between them. Germline V gives CDR1 SEHNR, CDR2 FQNEAQ (reference sequence). The CDR3 loop spans 15 amino acids.

Concerning this clone itself: The DNA is left out, because the CDR3 cannot be placed on it with certainty; the CDR3 is given as TCRdb lists it. The rearrangement links TRBV2 to TRBJ2-3; the D segment call TRBD2 is taken from the table without a DNA check. The CDR3 has 12 residues if both end residues are counted. Per germline, CDR1 SNHLY and CDR2 FYNNEI. The CDR3 protein is CASSTSRDTQYF.